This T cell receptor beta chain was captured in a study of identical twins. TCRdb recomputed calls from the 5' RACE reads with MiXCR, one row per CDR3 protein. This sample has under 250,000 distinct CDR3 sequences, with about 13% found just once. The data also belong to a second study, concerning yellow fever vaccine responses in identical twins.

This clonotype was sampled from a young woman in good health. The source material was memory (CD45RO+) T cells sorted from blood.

The CDR3 loop is CASSLGGTGITDTQYF. Here the CDR3 DNA reads TGCGCCAGCAGCTTGGGGGGGACAGGGATAACAGATACGCAGTATTTT. The chain joins TRBV5-1 to TRBJ2-3; 9 nucleotides align to TRBD1. The CDR3 is 16 amino acids. Germline V gives CDR1 SGHRS, CDR2 YFSETQ. After removal of 0 bases from V and 3 bases from J, the junction contained 5 bases not matched to a gene.